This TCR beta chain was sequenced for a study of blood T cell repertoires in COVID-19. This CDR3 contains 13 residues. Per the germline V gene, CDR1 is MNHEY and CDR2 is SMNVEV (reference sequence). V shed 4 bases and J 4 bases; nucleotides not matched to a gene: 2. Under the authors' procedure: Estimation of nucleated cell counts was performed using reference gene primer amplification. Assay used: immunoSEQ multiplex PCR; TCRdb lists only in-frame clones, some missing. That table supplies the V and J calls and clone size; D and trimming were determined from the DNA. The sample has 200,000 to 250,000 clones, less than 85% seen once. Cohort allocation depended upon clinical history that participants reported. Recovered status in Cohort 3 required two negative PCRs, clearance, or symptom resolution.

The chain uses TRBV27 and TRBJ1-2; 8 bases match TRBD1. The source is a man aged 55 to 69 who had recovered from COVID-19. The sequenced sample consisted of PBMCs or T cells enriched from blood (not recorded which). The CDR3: CASSWTGSYGYTF. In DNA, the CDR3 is TGTGCCAGCAGTTGGACAGGGAGCTATGGCTACACCTTC.